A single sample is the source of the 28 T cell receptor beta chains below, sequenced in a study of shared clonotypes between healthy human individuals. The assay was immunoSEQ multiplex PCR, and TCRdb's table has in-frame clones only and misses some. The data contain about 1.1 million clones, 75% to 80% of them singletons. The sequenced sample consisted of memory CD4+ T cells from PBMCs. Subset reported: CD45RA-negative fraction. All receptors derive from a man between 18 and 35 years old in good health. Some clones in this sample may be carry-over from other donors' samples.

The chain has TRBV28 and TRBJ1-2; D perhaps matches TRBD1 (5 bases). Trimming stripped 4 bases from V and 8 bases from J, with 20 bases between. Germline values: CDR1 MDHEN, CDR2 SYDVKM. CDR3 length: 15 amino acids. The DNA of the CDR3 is TGTGCCAGCAGTTCCCGGGGCGCCATTTCTATGGGCTACACCTTC. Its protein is CASSSRGAISMGYTF.

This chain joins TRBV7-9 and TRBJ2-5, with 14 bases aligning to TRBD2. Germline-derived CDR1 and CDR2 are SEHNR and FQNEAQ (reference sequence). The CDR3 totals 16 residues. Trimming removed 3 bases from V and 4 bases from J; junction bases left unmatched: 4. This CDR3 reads CASSLGLAGEGETQYF. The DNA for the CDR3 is TGTGCCAGCAGCTTGGGACTAGCGGGAGAGGGAGAGACCCAGTACTTC.

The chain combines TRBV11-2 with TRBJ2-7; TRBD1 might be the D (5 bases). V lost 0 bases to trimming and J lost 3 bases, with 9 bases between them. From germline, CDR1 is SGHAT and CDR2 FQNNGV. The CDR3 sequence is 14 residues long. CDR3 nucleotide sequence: TGTGCCAGCAGCTTAGAACAGGCCAGCTACGAGCAGTACTTC. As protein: CASSLEQASYEQYF.

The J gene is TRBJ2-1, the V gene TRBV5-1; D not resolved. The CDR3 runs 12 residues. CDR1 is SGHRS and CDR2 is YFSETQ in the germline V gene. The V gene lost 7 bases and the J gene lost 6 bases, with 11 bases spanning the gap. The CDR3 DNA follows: TGCGCCAGCCGATTAACCGTCAATGAGCAGTTCTTC. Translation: CASRLTVNEQFF.

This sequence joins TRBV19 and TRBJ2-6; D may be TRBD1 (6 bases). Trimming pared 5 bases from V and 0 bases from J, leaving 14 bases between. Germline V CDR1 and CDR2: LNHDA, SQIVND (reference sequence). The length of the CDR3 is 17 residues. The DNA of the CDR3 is TGTGCCAGTAGTTTAGGACAGCTCCTCTCTGGGGCCAACGTCCTGACTTTC. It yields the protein CASSLGQLLSGANVLTF. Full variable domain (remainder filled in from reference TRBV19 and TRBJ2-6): DGGITQSPKYLFRKEGQNVTLSCEQNLNHDAMYWYRQDPGQGLRLIYYSQIVNDFQKGDIAEGYSVSREKKESFPLTVTSAQKNPTAFYLCASSLGQLLSGANVLTFGAGSRLTVL.

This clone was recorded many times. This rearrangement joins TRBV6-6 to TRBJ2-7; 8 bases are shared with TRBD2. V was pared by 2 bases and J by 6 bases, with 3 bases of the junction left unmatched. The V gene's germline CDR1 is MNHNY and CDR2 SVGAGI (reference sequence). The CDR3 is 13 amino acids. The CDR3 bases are TGTGCCAGCAGTTACGGCGCGGGGGGCGAGCAGTACTTC. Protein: CASSYGAGGEQYF.

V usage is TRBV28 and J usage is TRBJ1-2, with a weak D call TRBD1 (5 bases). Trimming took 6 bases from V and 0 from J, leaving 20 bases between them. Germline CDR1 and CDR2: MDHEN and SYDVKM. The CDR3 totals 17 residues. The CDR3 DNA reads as TGTGCCAGCAGCCTAATGACAGATCAAAGAGCTAACTATGGCTACACCTTC. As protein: CASSLMTDQRANYGYTF.

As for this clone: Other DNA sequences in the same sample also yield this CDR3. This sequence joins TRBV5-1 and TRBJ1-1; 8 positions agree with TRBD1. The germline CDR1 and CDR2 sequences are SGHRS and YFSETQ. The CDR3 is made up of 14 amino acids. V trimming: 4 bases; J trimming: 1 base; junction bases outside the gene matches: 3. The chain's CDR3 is CASSPGTGNTEAFF. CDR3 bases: TGCGCCAGCAGCCCCGGGACAGGGAACACTGAAGCTTTCTTT.

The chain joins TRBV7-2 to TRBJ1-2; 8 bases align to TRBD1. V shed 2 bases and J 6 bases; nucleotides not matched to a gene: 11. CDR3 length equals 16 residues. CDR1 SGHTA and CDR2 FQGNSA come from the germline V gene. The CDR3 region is CASSLLAQGARDGYTF. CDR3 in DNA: TGTGCCAGCAGCTTATTGGCCCAGGGGGCACGGGATGGCTACACCTTC.

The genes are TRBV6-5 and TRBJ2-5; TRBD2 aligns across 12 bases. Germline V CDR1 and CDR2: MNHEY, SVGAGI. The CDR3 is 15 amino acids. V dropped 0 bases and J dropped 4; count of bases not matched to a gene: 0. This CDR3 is CASSYSGLAGETQYF. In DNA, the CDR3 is TGTGCCAGCAGTTACTCGGGACTAGCGGGAGAGACCCAGTACTTC.

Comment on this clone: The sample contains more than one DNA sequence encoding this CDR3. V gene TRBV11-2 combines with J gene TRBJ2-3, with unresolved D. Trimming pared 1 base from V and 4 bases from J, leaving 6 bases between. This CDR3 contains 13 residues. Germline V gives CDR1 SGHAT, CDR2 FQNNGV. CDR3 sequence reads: CASSLGSADTQYF. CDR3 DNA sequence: TGTGCCAGCAGCTTAGGGAGTGCAGATACGCAGTATTTT.

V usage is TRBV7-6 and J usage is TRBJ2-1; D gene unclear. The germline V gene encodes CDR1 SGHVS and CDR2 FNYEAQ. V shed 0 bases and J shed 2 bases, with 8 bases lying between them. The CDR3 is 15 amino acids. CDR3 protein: CASSLAEYPYNEQFF. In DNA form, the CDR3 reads TGTGCCAGCAGCTTAGCAGAGTACCCCTACAATGAGCAGTTCTTC.

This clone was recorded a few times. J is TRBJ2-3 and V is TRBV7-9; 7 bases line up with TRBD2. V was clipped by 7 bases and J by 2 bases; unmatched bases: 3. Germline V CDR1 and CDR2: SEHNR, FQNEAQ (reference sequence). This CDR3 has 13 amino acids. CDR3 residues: CASTRDYTDTQYF. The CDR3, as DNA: TGTGCCAGCACTCGGGACTACACAGATACGCAGTATTTT.

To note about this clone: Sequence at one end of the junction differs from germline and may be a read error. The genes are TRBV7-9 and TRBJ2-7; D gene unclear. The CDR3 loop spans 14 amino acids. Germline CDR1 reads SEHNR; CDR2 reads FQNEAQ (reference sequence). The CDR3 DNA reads TGTGCCAGCAGCTTAGGATCACAGATCTACAAGCAGTACTTC. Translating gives CASSLGSQIYKQYF.

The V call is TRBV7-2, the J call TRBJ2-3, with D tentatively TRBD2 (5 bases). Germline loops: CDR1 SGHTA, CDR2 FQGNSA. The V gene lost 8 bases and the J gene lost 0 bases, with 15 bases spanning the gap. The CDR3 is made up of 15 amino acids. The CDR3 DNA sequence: TGTGCCAGCGCGGTCGGGGTTACTAGCACAGATACGCAGTATTTT. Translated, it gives CASAVGVTSTDTQYF. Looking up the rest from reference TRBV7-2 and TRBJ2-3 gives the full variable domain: GAGVSQSPSNKVTEKGKDVELRCDPISGHTALYWYRQSLGQGLEFLIYFQGNSAPDKSGLPSDRFSAERTGGSVSTLTIQRTQQEDSAVYLCASAVGVTSTDTQYFGPGTRLTVL.

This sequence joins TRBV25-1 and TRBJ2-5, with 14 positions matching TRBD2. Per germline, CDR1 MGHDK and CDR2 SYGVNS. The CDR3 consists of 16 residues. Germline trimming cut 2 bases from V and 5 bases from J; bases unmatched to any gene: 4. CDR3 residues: CASSEGGLAGGETQYF. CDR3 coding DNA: TGTGCCAGCAGTGAAGGAGGACTAGCGGGAGGTGAGACCCAGTACTTC.

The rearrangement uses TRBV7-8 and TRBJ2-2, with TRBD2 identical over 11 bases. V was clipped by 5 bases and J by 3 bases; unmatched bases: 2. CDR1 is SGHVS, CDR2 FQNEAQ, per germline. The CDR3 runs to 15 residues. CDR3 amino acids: CASSALAGDTGELFF. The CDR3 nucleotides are TGTGCCAGCAGCGCACTAGCGGGAGACACCGGGGAGCTGTTTTTT.

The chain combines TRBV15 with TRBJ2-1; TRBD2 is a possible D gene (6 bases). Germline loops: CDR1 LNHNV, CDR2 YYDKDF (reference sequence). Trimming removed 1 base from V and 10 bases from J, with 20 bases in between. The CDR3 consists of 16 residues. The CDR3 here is CATSRASDPTGREQFF. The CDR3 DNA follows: TGTGCCACCAGCAGAGCTAGCGACCCAACCGGGAGAGAGCAGTTCTTC.

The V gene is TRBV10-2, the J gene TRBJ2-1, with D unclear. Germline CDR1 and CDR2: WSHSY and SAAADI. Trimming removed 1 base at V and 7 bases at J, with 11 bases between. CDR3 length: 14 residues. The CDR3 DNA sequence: TGCGCCAGCAGTGAGTTTCAGGTGGGGAATGAGCAGTTCTTC. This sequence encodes CASSEFQVGNEQFF.

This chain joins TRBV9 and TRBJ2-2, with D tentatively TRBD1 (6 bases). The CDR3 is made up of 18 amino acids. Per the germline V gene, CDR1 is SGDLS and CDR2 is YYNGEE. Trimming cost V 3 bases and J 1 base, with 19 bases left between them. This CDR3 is CASSARVRGTQNTGELFF. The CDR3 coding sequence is TGTGCCAGCAGCGCCAGAGTAAGGGGGACCCAGAACACCGGGGAGCTGTTTTTT.

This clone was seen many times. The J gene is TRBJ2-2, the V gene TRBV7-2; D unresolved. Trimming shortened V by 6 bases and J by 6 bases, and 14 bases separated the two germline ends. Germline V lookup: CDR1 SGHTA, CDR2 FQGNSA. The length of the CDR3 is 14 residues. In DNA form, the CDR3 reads TGTGCCAGCAGGTCCTCAGGTTACGCCGGGGAGCTGTTTTTT. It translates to CASRSSGYAGELFF.

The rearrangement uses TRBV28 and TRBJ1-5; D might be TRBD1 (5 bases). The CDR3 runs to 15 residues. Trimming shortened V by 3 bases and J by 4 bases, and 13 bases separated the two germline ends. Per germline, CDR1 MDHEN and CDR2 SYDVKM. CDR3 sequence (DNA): TGTGCCAGCAGTTTCGGCAGGGACCTAAATCAGCCCCAGCATTTT. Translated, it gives CASSFGRDLNQPQHF.

The CDR3 loop is CASSSDRHNEQFF. CDR3 nucleotides: TGTGCCAGCAGCTCGGACAGGCACAATGAGCAGTTCTTC. The gene calls are TRBV11-2 and TRBJ2-1; 7 bases align to TRBD1. The CDR3 runs 13 residues. Germline V CDR1 and CDR2: SGHAT, FQNNGV. V lost 4 bases to trimming and J lost 5 bases; unmatched junction nucleotides: 2.

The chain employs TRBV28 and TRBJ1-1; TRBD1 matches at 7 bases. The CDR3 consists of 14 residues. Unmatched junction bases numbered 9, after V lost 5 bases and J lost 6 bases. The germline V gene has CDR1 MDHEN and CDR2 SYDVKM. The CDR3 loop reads CASSTRGGTAEAFF. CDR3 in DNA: TGTGCCAGCAGTACCCGCGGTGGGACAGCTGAAGCTTTCTTT.

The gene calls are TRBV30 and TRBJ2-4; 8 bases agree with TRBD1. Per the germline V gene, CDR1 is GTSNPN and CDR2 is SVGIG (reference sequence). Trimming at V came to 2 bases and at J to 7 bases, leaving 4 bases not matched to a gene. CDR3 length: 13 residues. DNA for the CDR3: TGTGCCTGGAGTTCCGGGACAGGTAACATTCAGTACTTC. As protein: CAWSSGTGNIQYF.

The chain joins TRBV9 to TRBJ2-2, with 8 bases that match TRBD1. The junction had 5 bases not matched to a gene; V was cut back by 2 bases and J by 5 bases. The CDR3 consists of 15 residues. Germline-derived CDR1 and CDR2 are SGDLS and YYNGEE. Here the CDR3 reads CASSVGTGDTGELFF. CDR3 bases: TGTGCCAGCAGCGTGGGGACAGGCGATACCGGGGAGCTGTTTTTT. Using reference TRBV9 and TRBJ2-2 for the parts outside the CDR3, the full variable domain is DSGVTQTPKHLITATGQRVTLRCSPRSGDLSVYWYQQSLDQGLQFLIQYYNGEERAKGNILERFSAQQFPDLHSELNLSSLELGDSALYFCASSVGTGDTGELFFGEGSRLTVL.

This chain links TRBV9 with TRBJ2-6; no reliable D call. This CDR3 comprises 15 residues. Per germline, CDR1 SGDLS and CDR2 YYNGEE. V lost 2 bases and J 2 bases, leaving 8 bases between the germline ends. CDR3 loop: CASSVESTGANVLTF. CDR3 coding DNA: TGTGCCAGCAGCGTCGAAAGCACTGGGGCCAACGTCCTGACTTTC.

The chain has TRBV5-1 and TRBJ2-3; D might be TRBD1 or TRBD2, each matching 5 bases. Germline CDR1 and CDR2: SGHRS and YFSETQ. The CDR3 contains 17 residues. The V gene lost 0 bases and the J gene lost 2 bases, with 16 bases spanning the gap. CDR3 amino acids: CASSLASRGGFTDTQYF. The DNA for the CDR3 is TGCGCCAGCAGCTTGGCCTCTCGGGGCGGATTCACAGATACGCAGTATTTT.